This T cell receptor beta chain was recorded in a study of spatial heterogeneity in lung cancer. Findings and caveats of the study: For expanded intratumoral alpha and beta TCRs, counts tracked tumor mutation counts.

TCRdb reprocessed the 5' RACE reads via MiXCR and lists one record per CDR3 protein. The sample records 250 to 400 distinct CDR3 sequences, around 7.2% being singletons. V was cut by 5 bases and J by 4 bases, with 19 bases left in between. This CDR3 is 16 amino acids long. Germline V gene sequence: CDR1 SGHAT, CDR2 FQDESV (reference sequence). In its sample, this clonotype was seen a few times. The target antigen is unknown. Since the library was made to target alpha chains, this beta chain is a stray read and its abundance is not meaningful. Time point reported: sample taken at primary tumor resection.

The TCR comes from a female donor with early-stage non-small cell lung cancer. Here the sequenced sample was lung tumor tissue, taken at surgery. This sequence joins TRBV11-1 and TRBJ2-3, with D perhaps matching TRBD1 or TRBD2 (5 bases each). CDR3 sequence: CASSGESGTYADTQYF. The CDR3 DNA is TGTGCCAGCAGCGGAGAATCCGGGACGTACGCAGATACGCAGTATTTT.